This T cell receptor beta chain was found in a study of Graves' ophthalmopathy and Graves' hyperthyroidism. The table lists this clonotype with a few counts. Orbital computed tomography and thyroid ultrasound, along with TRAb, serum thyroxine and clinical symptoms, underpinned diagnosis. The PBMCs had their origin in roughly 9.8 ml of fresh peripheral blood. TCR beta CDR3 regions were amplified from RNA transcripts. An opening RT-PCR round employed HTBI primers and preceded a second-round multiplex PCR. MiXCR, run by TCRdb on the multiplex PCR reads, gives a single entry per CDR3 protein. Here the sample spans about 400,000 distinct CDR3 sequences, around 20% being singletons. Sample: peripheral blood. This clonotype was sampled from a woman under 30 with Graves' ophthalmopathy.

The CDR3 DNA follows: TGTGCCAGCAGCCCCGGACATCTCTATGGCTACACCTTC. Protein sequence: CASSPGHLYGYTF. The rearrangement links TRBV6-1 to TRBJ1-2; TRBD1 might be the D (5 bases). Germline CDR1 and CDR2: MNHNS and SASEGT. The CDR3 covers 13 residues. The V end lost 6 bases, the J end lost 4 bases, and 12 bases lay between the germline ends.